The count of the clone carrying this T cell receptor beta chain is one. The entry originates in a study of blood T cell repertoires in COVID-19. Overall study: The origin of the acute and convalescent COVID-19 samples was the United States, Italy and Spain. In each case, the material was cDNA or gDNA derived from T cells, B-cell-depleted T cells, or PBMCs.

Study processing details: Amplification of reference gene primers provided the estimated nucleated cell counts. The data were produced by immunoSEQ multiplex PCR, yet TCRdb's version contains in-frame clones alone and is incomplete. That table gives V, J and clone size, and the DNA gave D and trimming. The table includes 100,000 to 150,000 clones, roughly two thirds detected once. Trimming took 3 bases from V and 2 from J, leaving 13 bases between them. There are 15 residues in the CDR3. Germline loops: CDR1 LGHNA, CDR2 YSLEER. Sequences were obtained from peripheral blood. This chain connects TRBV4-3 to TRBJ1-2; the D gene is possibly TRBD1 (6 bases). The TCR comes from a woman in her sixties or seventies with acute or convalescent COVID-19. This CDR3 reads CASSQDTTGNYGYTF. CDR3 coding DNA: TGCGCCAGCAGCCAGGACACGACAGGAAACTATGGCTACACCTTC.